These 13 T cell receptor beta chains were sequenced from one sample in a study of cytomegalovirus exposure and HLA in healthy donors. Researchers ran the PCR with 60 Vbeta and 13 Jbeta primers. Sequencing used immunoSEQ multiplex PCR; TCRdb keeps in-frame clones, though not all of them. The sample consists of some 130,000 clones, roughly 80% of them appearing once. Sequenced input: PBMCs. The origin of the receptors is a man aged 25-45 years in good health and CMV-seronegative.

This clone was recorded once. One end of the junction varies from germline; a read error may be responsible. The V and J genes are TRBV7-7 and TRBJ2-7, with D perhaps matching TRBD1 (6 bases). CDR3 size: 13 residues. Germline CDR1 and CDR2: SSHAT and FNYEAQ (reference sequence). CDR3 sequence reads: CASSPTGTYEQYF. The CDR3 DNA reads TGTGCTAGCAGCCCGACAGGCACCTACGAGCAGTACTTC.

The chain carries TRBV27 and TRBJ2-7; TRBD2 aligns across 10 bases. The CDR3 loop spans 15 amino acids. Germline V gene data show CDR1 as MNHEY and CDR2 as SMNVEV (reference sequence). Trimming at V came to 5 bases and at J to 3 bases, leaving 7 bases not matched to a gene. The CDR3 nucleotides are TGTGCCAGCAGTCCCAGAGCGGGAGGGGACTACGAGCAGTACTTC. Protein product: CASSPRAGGDYEQYF.

This chain connects TRBV4-3 to TRBJ1-4; the D gene is possibly TRBD1 (5 bases). The germline CDR1 and CDR2 sequences are LGHNA and YSLEER. Trimming removed 1 base from V and 2 bases from J, with 8 bases in between. This CDR3 is 15 amino acids long. The CDR3 DNA reads TGCGCCAGCAGCCAAGCGGCAGGGACTAATGAAAAACTGTTTTTT. Translating gives CASSQAAGTNEKLFF.

This clone was observed a handful of times. CDR3 nucleotides: TGTGCCAGCAGCGGATCCAGGGGGCCGTTAGATACGCAGTATTTT. It yields the protein CASSGSRGPLDTQYF. The rearrangement uses TRBV7-7 and TRBJ2-3; TRBD1 matches at 8 bases. The CDR3 spans 15 residues. Germline CDR1 reads SSHAT; CDR2 reads FNYEAQ (reference sequence). The V and J ends lost 5 bases and 5 bases, in that order; junction bases with no gene match: 9.

The chain combines TRBV27 with TRBJ1-1; 9 bases line up with TRBD1. The CDR3 runs 16 residues. Germline V CDR1 and CDR2: MNHEY, SMNVEV (reference sequence). The ends lost 5 bases at V and 1 base at J; junction bases unmatched: 8. The CDR3 is CASSTPGQGKNTEAFF. The CDR3 nucleotides are TGTGCCAGCAGTACACCGGGACAGGGCAAGAACACTGAAGCTTTCTTT.

The chain is built from TRBV6-5 and TRBJ1-1; no firm D call. This CDR3 is built from 14 residues. Germline V CDR1 and CDR2: MNHEY, SVGAGI. The germline V and J ends were trimmed by 5 bases and 1 base, with 11 bases remaining between them. Written as DNA, the CDR3 is TGTGCCAGCAGTGCCCAACCGGGGAACACTGAAGCTTTCTTT. Encoded protein: CASSAQPGNTEAFF.

The rearrangement joins TRBV9 to TRBJ2-3, with 7 bases lining up with TRBD2. The CDR3 has 15 amino acids. V shed 4 bases and J 4 bases; nucleotides not matched to a gene: 9. CDR1 is SGDLS and CDR2 is YYNGEE in the germline V gene. This CDR3 reads CASSLREDPSDTQYF. In nucleotides, the CDR3 is TGTGCCAGCAGCCTACGGGAGGATCCCTCAGATACGCAGTATTTT.

About this clone: At one end the junction does not follow the germline gene, possibly because of a read error. The chain links TRBV27 to TRBJ1-6, with TRBD1 matching 8 bases. Germline CDR1 and CDR2: MNHEY and SMNVEV (reference sequence). CDR3 length: 13 residues. The CDR3 nucleotides are TGTGCCAGCAGTTTTGGACAGGGCCTTTCTCTCAACTTT. It codes for CASSFGQGLSLNF.

The chain couples TRBV5-6 to TRBJ2-4, with D uncertain. The V end was cut by 0 bases, the J end by 7 bases, with 5 bases between. CDR1 is SGHDT, CDR2 YYEEEE, per germline. The CDR3 sequence is 12 residues long. The CDR3 coding sequence is TGTGCCAGCAGCTTGGAACGGAACATTCAGTACTTC. Protein: CASSLERNIQYF.

The chain recombines TRBV28 with TRBJ2-3; perhaps TRBD1 as D (6 bases). CDR3 length: 14 amino acids. CDR1 is MDHEN and CDR2 is SYDVKM in the germline V gene. The V gene lost 1 base and the J gene lost 6 bases, with 11 bases spanning the gap. The CDR3: CASSLSGGRDTQYF. The CDR3 DNA follows: TGTGCCAGCAGTTTATCTGGGGGCAGGGATACGCAGTATTTT.

With regard to this clone: Sequence at one end of the junction differs from germline and may be a read error. The rearrangement joins TRBV15 to TRBJ1-5, with D perhaps TRBD1 (5 bases). Germline CDR1 is LNHNV and CDR2 is YYDKDF (reference sequence). The CDR3 is made up of 16 amino acids. CDR3 amino acids: CATSRDWQGLNQPQNF. CDR3 nucleotides: TGTGCCACCAGCAGAGATTGGCAGGGCCTCAATCAGCCCCAGAATTTT.

The V gene is TRBV15, the J gene TRBJ1-1; perhaps TRBD1 as D (5 bases). Germline lookup yields CDR1 LNHNV and CDR2 YYDKDF (reference sequence). Trimming stripped 5 bases from V and 8 bases from J, with 18 bases between. The CDR3 contains 14 residues. CDR3 bases: TGTGCCACCAGCGAGGCGGGGCCCCCGGCGGAAGCTTTCTTT. Protein sequence: CATSEAGPPAEAFF.

V and J are TRBV29-1 and TRBJ2-7; D is perhaps TRBD2 (6 bases). CDR1 and CDR2 from the germline V gene are SQVTM and ANQGSEA. The CDR3 extends over 10 amino acids. The ends were cut back, 4 bases at V and 5 bases at J, with 6 bases in the middle. The CDR3 region has the DNA TGCAGCGTTGGGGGGGACGAGCAGTACTTC. This gives the protein CSVGGDEQYF.